The 19 T cell receptor beta chains in this list originate from one sample, sequenced in a study of vaccination and CD4 T cells after COVID-19 (dated by TCRdb to 2022 to 2024). Antigen specificity for these receptors is unknown. The treatment or condition label on this specimen signifies: 10-day PBMC culture with coronavirus spike peptide pools or control peptides (ViraFEST assay). The library was built by means of PCR. For sequencing, an Illumina iSeq 100 was employed. TCR sequencing of DNA from cultured CD4+ T cells used the Oncomine TCR Beta short-read assay at the Johns Hopkins FTIC core. Using fastp at Q25 and MiXCR, TCRdb reprocessed the public reads and kept productive beta chains. Each entry is one CDR3 protein sequence, shown with its most common DNA and genes. For this sample there are 15,000 or so distinct CDR3 sequences; under 75% appear just once. In total, the top ten clones hold approximately 19% of the sample.

The sequenced material came from CD4+ T cells from blood, cultured in vitro. Source of these receptors: a human donor who had recovered from COVID-19.

This clonotype occurred a few times. V usage is TRBV6-5 and J usage is TRBJ1-5; D perhaps matches TRBD1 (5 bases). The CDR3 runs to 15 residues. V was trimmed by 2 bases and J by 2 bases, leaving 10 bases between them. Germline values: CDR1 MNHEY, CDR2 SVGAGI. The CDR3: CASSYRRGGNQPQHF. In DNA, the CDR3 is TGTGCCAGCAGTTACCGACGGGGGGGCAATCAGCCCCAGCATTTT.

The chain links TRBV6-1 to TRBJ1-1; D is ambiguous. Trimming pared 1 base from V and 0 bases from J, leaving 6 bases between. This CDR3 has 14 amino acids. Per the germline V gene, CDR1 is MNHNS and CDR2 is SASEGT. The CDR3 region is CASSEGGMNTEAFF. The CDR3 DNA sequence: TGTGCCAGCAGTGAAGGAGGGATGAACACTGAAGCTTTCTTT.

This sequence joins TRBV20-1 and TRBJ1-5; 7 nucleotides agree with TRBD1. Looked up from germline, CDR1 is DFQATT and CDR2 is SNEGSKA (reference sequence). The CDR3 has 15 residues. Losses at the gene ends were 0 bases for V and 9 bases for J; bases not matched to a gene: 11. The CDR3: CSARDWKGARGPQHF. CDR3 nucleotides: TGCAGTGCTAGAGATTGGAAGGGGGCGCGGGGGCCCCAGCATTTT.

This sequence joins TRBV27 and TRBJ2-3; D not resolved. V was trimmed by 2 bases and J by 4 bases, leaving 7 bases between them. The CDR3 runs 13 residues. Per germline, CDR1 MNHEY and CDR2 SMNVEV (reference sequence). The CDR3 bases are TGTGCCAGCAGTTTACAGGTGGCAGATACGCAGTATTTT. It encodes CASSLQVADTQYF.

The rearrangement joins TRBV12-3 or TRBV12-4 to TRBJ1-2, with D uncertain. The length of the CDR3 is 13 residues. V lost 4 bases to trimming and J lost 7 bases, with 13 bases between them. The chain's CDR3 is CASSSERVGGYTF. CDR3 DNA sequence: TGTGCCAGCAGTTCCGAGAGGGTGGGTGGCTACACCTTC.

The chain recombines TRBV5-1 with TRBJ1-2; 7 bases are a match to TRBD1. Germline V gene lookup returns CDR1 SGHRS and CDR2 YFSETQ. The CDR3 is 14 residues long. The V segment lost 0 bases and the J segment 8 bases; nucleotides outside the gene matches: 7. The CDR3 is CASSLAGQGEGYTF. CDR3 in DNA: TGCGCCAGCAGCTTGGCCGGTCAGGGGGAGGGCTACACCTTC.

The chain couples TRBV6-2 or TRBV6-3 to TRBJ2-7, with D possibly TRBD2 on 5 matching bases. This CDR3 is built from 15 residues. In germline, CDR1 is MNHEY, CDR2 SVGEGT. V lost 0 bases and J lost 0, with 9 bases in between. In DNA, the CDR3 is TGTGCCAGCAGTTACTCTAGCGTGCTCTCCTACGAGCAGTACTTC. Encoded protein: CASSYSSVLSYEQYF.

The J gene is TRBJ1-3, the V gene TRBV28; D remains ambiguous. Germline V gives CDR1 MDHEN, CDR2 SYDVKM. Between the trimmed V and J ends, which lost 2 bases and 9 bases, there was a span of 14 bases. This CDR3 spans 14 amino acids. CDR3 loop: CASSLTAPRGTIYF. As DNA, the CDR3 is TGTGCCAGCAGTTTAACGGCCCCCCGTGGCACCATATATTTT. The full variable domain, rest sourced from reference TRBV28 and TRBJ1-3, is DVKVTQSSRYLVKRTGEKVFLECVQDMDHENMFWYRQDPGLGLRLIYFSYDVKMKEKGDIPEGYSVSREKKERFSLILESASTNQTSMYLCASSLTAPRGTIYFGEGSWLTVV.

The chain joins TRBV6-1 to TRBJ1-1; D may be TRBD1 (6 bases). V dropped 7 bases and J dropped 1 base, with 10 bases sitting between them. The CDR3 runs 13 residues. Looked up from germline, CDR1 is MNHNS and CDR2 is SASEGT. CDR3 region: CASIRDKNTEAFF. The CDR3, as DNA: TGTGCCAGCATCCGGGACAAGAACACTGAAGCTTTCTTT.

Only one count was recorded for this clonotype. V and J are TRBV20-1 and TRBJ1-2; TRBD1 is a possible D gene (5 bases). CDR1 DFQATT and CDR2 SNEGSKA come from the germline V gene (reference sequence). The CDR3 sequence is 13 residues long. The germline V and J ends were trimmed by 2 bases and 6 bases, with 13 bases remaining between them. CDR3 sequence: CSARSPQGNGYTF. The CDR3 region has the DNA TGCAGTGCTAGATCCCCGCAGGGCAATGGCTACACCTTC.

The J gene is TRBJ2-7, the V gene TRBV20-1; a possible D gene is TRBD1 (6 bases). The CDR3 length is 12 residues. The V end was cut by 4 bases, the J end by 2 bases, with 9 bases between. Germline loops: CDR1 DFQATT, CDR2 SNEGSKA (reference sequence). CDR3 residues: CSATGTTYEQYF. As DNA, the CDR3 is TGCAGTGCTACCGGGACAACCTACGAGCAGTACTTC.

V and J are TRBV6-1 and TRBJ2-7; D may correspond to TRBD1 or TRBD2 (6 bases each). Between the trimmed V and J ends, which lost 8 bases and 0 bases, there was a span of 11 bases. Germline loops: CDR1 MNHNS, CDR2 SASEGT. The CDR3 has 13 residues. CDR3 sequence: CASRGQNSYEQYF. DNA for the CDR3: TGTGCCAGCCGGGGGCAGAACTCCTACGAGCAGTACTTC.

This clonotype is medium-sized within its sample. The chain employs TRBV23-1 and TRBJ2-3; 8 bases are a match to TRBD2. TRBV23-1 is reported as an ORF; its role is uncertain. The V and J ends lost 4 bases and 0 bases, in that order; junction bases with no gene match: 6. This CDR3 is 16 amino acids long. The CDR3 reads CASSRNVAGSTDTQYF. The CDR3 DNA follows: TGCGCCAGCAGTCGCAATGTAGCGGGGAGCACAGATACGCAGTATTTT.

The chain recombines TRBV5-1 with TRBJ2-2; no clear D. Trimming stripped 0 bases from V and 0 bases from J, with 6 bases between. CDR3 length equals 15 residues. Germline loops: CDR1 SGHRS, CDR2 YFSETQ. The CDR3 is CASSLGQPNTGELFF. The CDR3 region has the DNA TGCGCCAGCAGCTTGGGGCAGCCGAACACCGGGGAGCTGTTTTTT.

This clonotype was recorded a few times. The chain is built from TRBV7-3 and TRBJ2-2; TRBD2 matches 8 bases. Trimming cost V 2 bases and J 2 bases; bases outside gene matches: 1. CDR1 is SGHTA, CDR2 FQGTGA, per germline. CDR3 length: 15 amino acids. As DNA, the CDR3 is TGTGCCAGCAGCTTAGGGACTAGAAACACCGGGGAGCTGTTTTTT. Its translation is CASSLGTRNTGELFF.

The chain joins TRBV27 to TRBJ1-1; a possible D gene is TRBD1 (6 bases). The V and J ends lost 6 bases and 5 bases respectively, with 13 bases between them. CDR1 and CDR2 (germline): MNHEY, SMNVEV (reference sequence). This CDR3 spans 13 amino acids. In DNA form, the CDR3 reads TGTGCCAGCAGGGAACAGGGTTGGACTGAAGCTTTCTTT. The encoded protein is CASREQGWTEAFF.

The chain employs TRBV28 and TRBJ2-1, with 8 bases aligning to TRBD2. Germline V gives CDR1 MDHEN, CDR2 SYDVKM. V lost 1 base to trimming and J lost 5 bases; unmatched junction nucleotides: 7. CDR3 length: 16 amino acids. The CDR3 loop is CASSLLYSGSNNEQFF. Written as DNA, the CDR3 is TGTGCCAGCAGTTTATTGTACAGCGGGAGTAACAATGAGCAGTTCTTC.

CDR3 in DNA: TGCAGTGCTAGGACGTACAATGAGCAGTTCTTC. Amino acids: CSARTYNEQFF. The V gene is TRBV20-1, the J gene TRBJ2-1; D not certain. Germline V lookup: CDR1 DFQATT, CDR2 SNEGSKA (reference sequence). This CDR3 is built from 11 residues. V lost 3 bases to trimming and J lost 4 bases, with 4 bases between them.

The chain carries TRBV19 and TRBJ1-5, with unresolved D. Germline V gives CDR1 LNHDA, CDR2 SQIVND (reference sequence). The CDR3 has 15 amino acids. V shed 7 bases and J shed 2 bases, with 15 bases lying between them. The CDR3 DNA reads TGTGCCAGTATCGGTCCCCACCCGGGCAATCAGCCCCAGCATTTT. This translates into CASIGPHPGNQPQHF.